This T cell receptor beta chain came from a study of molecular identifiers for immune sequencing clone quantification. One entry per CDR3 protein results from TCRdb running MiXCR on the PCR reads. Altogether approximately 320,000 distinct CDR3 sequences are present, 24% being singletons, with the ten largest covering roughly 0.7%. Counting both end residues, the CDR3 totals 15 amino acids. Germline V gene sequence: CDR1 SGHTA, CDR2 FQGNSA. Of note for this clonotype: No DNA is shown, since the ends of the CDR3 on it are uncertain; the CDR3 is the one TCRdb lists.

V and J are TRBV7-2 and TRBJ1-5; TRBD1 is the table's D call, not checked against the DNA. What was sequenced was naive CD8+ T cells from blood, with Jurkat cell RNA spiked in. Subset given: FACS-sorted CD8+CD4-CCR7+CD45RA+ naive T cells. The TCR sequence derives from a human donor in good health. Some libraries in this study had Jurkat cell RNA spiked in. The CDR3 is CASSLWGQGNQPRHF.